This TCR beta chain comes out of a study of T cells in Graves' hyperthyroidism and ophthalmopathy. Points from the study as a whole: Ophthalmopathy could be told apart from stable hyperthyroidism with a 13 V-J model.

Used for diagnoses were clinical symptoms, serum thyroxine and TRAb, thyroid ultrasound and orbital computed tomography. On this clonotype itself: No antigen is known for it.

RNA transcripts served as the template for amplifying TCR beta CDR3 regions. RT-PCR in the first round (using the HTBI primer set) targeted the TCR CDR3. TCRdb recomputed calls from the multiplex PCR reads with MiXCR, one row per CDR3 protein. The sample includes over 700,000 distinct CDR3 sequences, around 19% of them seen just once. CDR3 size: 13 residues. V lost 4 bases, J lost 5 bases, and 10 bases lay in between. Germline CDR1 and CDR2: SGHNT and YYREEE (reference sequence). The sample comprised blood. This receptor was taken from a woman aged 45-59 years with Graves' hyperthyroidism that later progressed to Graves' ophthalmopathy. V usage is TRBV5-4 and J usage is TRBJ1-5, with D perhaps matching TRBD1 (6 bases). CDR3 region: CASSADRYQPQHF. Written as DNA, the CDR3 is TGTGCCAGCAGCGCGGACAGATATCAGCCCCAGCATTTT.